These 28 T cell receptor beta chains came from one sample sequenced in a study of beta chain features in type 1 diabetes. Isolated RNA was reverse transcribed in full, so expressed TCRB transcripts were sequenced. TCRdb keeps only in-frame clones here, not all; method: immunoSEQ multiplex PCR. The sample carries roughly 610,000 clones, around 15% recorded once. The sequencing sample was made of naive CD4+ T cells from blood. The receptors derive from a man in his late teens or twenties in good health.

The chain combines TRBV5-1 with TRBJ1-6; no firm D call. V was cut by 6 bases and J by 9 bases, with 16 bases left in between. CDR1 is SGHRS, CDR2 YFSETQ, per germline. The CDR3 runs to 14 residues. CDR3 coding DNA: TGCGCCAGCACCCGGGAGGGAACGGGTTCACCCCTCCACTTT. Protein: CASTREGTGSPLHF.

This clone was counted a few times. This chain joins TRBV11-2 and TRBJ2-1; D is perhaps TRBD2 (5 bases). Trimming pared 2 bases from V and 3 bases from J, leaving 11 bases between. This CDR3 region has 15 residues. The germline CDR1 and CDR2 sequences are SGHAT and FQNNGV. The CDR3 DNA follows: TGTGCCAGCAGCTTATCTAGCTTAATCTACAATGAGCAGTTCTTC. Translating it yields CASSLSSLIYNEQFF.

The V gene is TRBV11-3, the J gene TRBJ2-1; 7 nucleotides agree with TRBD1. The germline CDR1 and CDR2 sequences are SGHNT and YENEEA. Unmatched junction bases numbered 3, after V lost 1 base and J lost 3 bases. The CDR3 covers 15 residues. CDR3 coding DNA: TGTGCCAGCAGCTTAGTCAGGGGGATCTACAATGAGCAGTTCTTC. Translating it yields CASSLVRGIYNEQFF.

This sequence joins TRBV7-9 and TRBJ1-2; D is unresolved. The V end was cut by 7 bases, the J end by 4 bases, with 19 bases between. CDR1 is SEHNR and CDR2 is FQNEAQ in the germline V gene (reference sequence). The CDR3 consists of 15 residues. The CDR3, as DNA: TGTGCCAGCACCAGACCGGAGGGATCTTCCTATGGCTACACCTTC. It translates to CASTRPEGSSYGYTF.

The chain employs TRBV2 and TRBJ2-1, with 8 bases that match TRBD2. Trimming cost V 8 bases and J 7 bases; bases outside gene matches: 4. Germline loops: CDR1 SNHLY, CDR2 FYNNEI. The CDR3 totals 12 residues. CDR3 coding DNA: TGTGCCAGCCAAGGACTAGCTAATGAGCAGTTCTTC. The encoded protein is CASQGLANEQFF.

The chain recombines TRBV9 with TRBJ2-3, with unresolved D. Trimming cost V 2 bases and J 0 bases, with 13 bases left between them. Looked up from germline, CDR1 is SGDLS and CDR2 is YYNGEE. The CDR3 sequence is 16 residues long. The chain's CDR3 is CASSVSPSSSTDTQYF. The CDR3 region has the DNA TGTGCCAGCAGCGTTAGCCCTTCGTCTAGCACAGATACGCAGTATTTT.

This clone was recorded a few times. The chain recombines TRBV6-1 with TRBJ2-5; possibly TRBD2 for D (7 bases). From germline, CDR1 is MNHNS and CDR2 SASEGT. This CDR3 has 14 residues. Trimming removed 4 bases from V and 4 bases from J, with 13 bases in between. The CDR3 sequence: CASSGPGGRETQYF. The CDR3 nucleotides are TGTGCCAGCAGTGGACCGGGGGGCCGAGAGACCCAGTACTTC.

In this sample, this clone turned up a few times. V and J are TRBV5-4 and TRBJ1-3; unclear D gene. Trimming left V 1 base short and J 0 bases short, with 14 bases between. The CDR3 sequence is 17 residues long. CDR1 is SGHNT and CDR2 is YYREEE in the germline V gene (reference sequence). CDR3 loop: CASSLFGSPISGNTIYF. The CDR3 DNA sequence: TGTGCCAGCAGCTTGTTTGGCAGCCCCATCTCTGGAAACACCATATATTTT.

The CDR3 loop is CASSQVGTKADYGYTF. For the CDR3, the DNA is TGCGCCAGCAGCCAAGTAGGGACGAAGGCGGACTATGGCTACACCTTC. The chain couples TRBV4-1 to TRBJ1-2, with a weak D call TRBD1 (5 bases). CDR1 MGHRA and CDR2 YSYEKL come from the germline V gene. This CDR3 spans 16 amino acids. The ends were cut back, 1 base at V and 3 bases at J, with 15 bases in the middle.

Comment on this clone: The same CDR3 also results from other DNA sequences found in this sample. The chain is built from TRBV28 and TRBJ1-3; 8 positions match TRBD1. The CDR3 spans 14 residues. V lost 5 bases to trimming and J lost 1 base; unmatched junction nucleotides: 1. CDR1 is MDHEN and CDR2 is SYDVKM in the germline V gene. The CDR3 bases are TGTGCCAGCAGTACAGGGGGTTCTGGAAACACCATATATTTT. Translated: CASSTGGSGNTIYF.

This clone was seen more than once but under ten times. The V call is TRBV6-4, the J call TRBJ2-1; 8 bases are shared with TRBD1. The CDR3 consists of 15 residues. V dropped 6 bases and J dropped 9; count of bases not matched to a gene: 13. Germline CDR1 MRHNA, CDR2 SNTAGT. As DNA, the CDR3 is TGTGCCAGCAGCATAGGACAGGGTGGGATTGGTGAGCAGTTCTTC. It translates to CASSIGQGGIGEQFF.

There are a few counts of this clone. This rearrangement joins TRBV7-2 to TRBJ2-1, with 9 bases identical to TRBD1. The V gene end was trimmed by 5 bases and the J gene end by 4 bases; junction bases not matched to a gene: 6. Germline V CDR1 and CDR2: SGHTA, FQGNSA. There are 15 residues in the CDR3. DNA for the CDR3: TGTGCCAGCAGCCAACAGGGGGCTATTTACAATGAGCAGTTCTTC. Encoded protein: CASSQQGAIYNEQFF.

This clone was counted only a few times. This sequence joins TRBV9 and TRBJ1-1; weak D call: TRBD1 (5 bases). Germline CDR1 is SGDLS and CDR2 is YYNGEE. The CDR3 runs to 15 residues. V lost 3 bases to trimming and J lost 5 bases, with 17 bases between them. Here the CDR3 reads CASSAHNRFKTEAFF. In nucleotides, the CDR3 is TGTGCCAGCAGCGCCCATAACAGGTTTAAAACTGAAGCTTTCTTT.

This chain joins TRBV11-2 and TRBJ2-7; the D is unclear. V lost 0 bases to trimming and J lost 7 bases, with 7 bases between them. CDR1 and CDR2 (germline): SGHAT, FQNNGV. The CDR3 covers 12 residues. The CDR3 region is CASSLDRLEQYF. CDR3 DNA: TGTGCCAGCAGCTTAGATCGGTTAGAGCAGTACTTC.

This clone was observed a handful of times. The chain combines TRBV7-2 with TRBJ2-7; a possible D gene is TRBD2 (5 bases). Trimming cost V 5 bases and J 2 bases, with 13 bases left between them. The CDR3 contains 14 residues. Germline V lookup: CDR1 SGHTA, CDR2 FQGNSA. CDR3 sequence reads: CASSLSLAAYEQYF. In nucleotides, the CDR3 is TGTGCCAGCAGCCTAAGCCTAGCTGCCTACGAGCAGTACTTC. Using reference TRBV7-2 and TRBJ2-7 for the parts outside the CDR3, the full variable domain is GAGVSQSPSNKVTEKGKDVELRCDPISGHTALYWYRQSLGQGLEFLIYFQGNSAPDKSGLPSDRFSAERTGGSVSTLTIQRTQQEDSAVYLCASSLSLAAYEQYFGPGTRLTVT.

In regard to this clone: Other DNA sequences from this sample encode an identical CDR3 as well. The V and J genes are TRBV5-1 and TRBJ2-1, with 7 bases matching TRBD1. CDR3 length: 14 amino acids. J lost 4 bases, V lost 5 bases, and 6 bases had no gene match. The germline V gene has CDR1 SGHRS and CDR2 YFSETQ. CDR3 in amino acids: CASSLGQSYNEQFF. Here the CDR3 DNA reads TGCGCCAGCAGTCTGGGACAGTCATACAATGAGCAGTTCTTC.

This clone was detected a few times. The chain joins TRBV7-2 to TRBJ2-7; 7 bases match TRBD1. The germline CDR1 and CDR2 sequences are SGHTA and FQGNSA. This CDR3 spans 15 amino acids. V lost 4 bases, J lost 2 bases, and 8 bases stayed unmatched. Here the CDR3 DNA reads TGTGCCAGCAGCTCGGACAGGCGATACACCTACGAGCAGTACTTC. It encodes CASSSDRRYTYEQYF.

This clone was counted only a few times. This chain uses TRBV5-1 with TRBJ1-1; D perhaps matches TRBD1 (6 bases). The CDR3 sequence is 14 residues long. CDR1 and CDR2 (germline): SGHRS, YFSETQ. V was cut by 1 base and J by 4 bases, with 11 bases left in between. Here the CDR3 reads CASSLSSGVTEAFF. CDR3 nucleotide sequence: TGCGCCAGCAGCTTGTCCTCAGGGGTCACTGAAGCTTTCTTT.

As to this clone: Other DNA sequences in the same sample also yield this CDR3. This chain uses TRBV5-1 with TRBJ1-1, with 8 nucleotides matching TRBD1. Germline CDR1 reads SGHRS; CDR2 reads YFSETQ. The length of the CDR3 is 14 residues. Trimming at V came to 4 bases and at J to 1 base, leaving 3 bases not matched to a gene. The DNA of the CDR3 is TGCGCCAGCAGCCTGGGACAGGCGAACACTGAAGCTTTCTTT. Translating gives CASSLGQANTEAFF.

The gene calls are TRBV4-1 and TRBJ1-1; no clear D. The CDR3 is made up of 16 amino acids. Germline V lookup: CDR1 MGHRA, CDR2 YSYEKL. V lost 5 bases and J lost 1, with 17 bases in between. The CDR3 loop reads CASSTDPRVENTEAFF. CDR3 coding DNA: TGCGCCAGCAGCACAGATCCCCGGGTGGAGAACACTGAAGCTTTCTTT.

Turning to this clone: This specimen includes other DNA sequences encoding the same CDR3. The CDR3 nucleotides read TGTGCCAGCAGCTTGGTCGGACTAAGCACAGATACGCAGTATTTT. Its translation is CASSLVGLSTDTQYF. This chain joins TRBV5-4 and TRBJ2-3, with D perhaps matching TRBD2 (6 bases). The CDR3 is made up of 15 amino acids. The germline CDR1 and CDR2 sequences are SGHNT and YYREEE (reference sequence). Trimming left V 0 bases short and J 0 bases short, with 8 bases between.

J is TRBJ2-3 and V is TRBV4-1, with D hard to call. Germline CDR1 is MGHRA and CDR2 is YSYEKL. There are 14 residues in the CDR3. Trimming removed 1 base from V and 2 bases from J, with 7 bases in between. CDR3 in DNA: TGCGCCAGCAGCCAAGTGGGGAACACAGATACGCAGTATTTT. The encoded protein is CASSQVGNTDTQYF.

This clone has more than one count but fewer than ten. The chain is built from TRBV9 and TRBJ1-5; 9 positions agree with TRBD1. There are 15 residues in the CDR3. V lost 2 bases and J lost 15; bases outside the gene matches: 15. Germline lookup yields CDR1 SGDLS and CDR2 YYNGEE. CDR3 bases: TGTGCCAGCAGCGTCAATCCCGGGACAGGGTCGGAGTTGCATTTT. This sequence encodes CASSVNPGTGSELHF.

This clone has only a few counts. The rearrangement joins TRBV4-3 to TRBJ1-4; D is unclear. The CDR3 loop spans 15 amino acids. Germline V gene lookup returns CDR1 LGHNA and CDR2 YSLEER. Trimming left V 0 bases short and J 7 bases short, with 12 bases between. The CDR3 loop reads CASSQETFGGEKLFF. CDR3 nucleotides: TGCGCCAGCAGCCAAGAGACATTTGGAGGTGAAAAACTGTTTTTT.

This clone was counted a few times. The rearrangement uses TRBV7-9 and TRBJ2-1; D possibly corresponds to TRBD1 (6 bases). The CDR3 contains 16 residues. V lost 7 bases, J lost 0 bases, and 16 bases lay in between. Germline V gene data show CDR1 as SEHNR and CDR2 as FQNEAQ (reference sequence). This chain's CDR3 is CASTRDTPFSYNEQFF. In nucleotides, the CDR3 is TGTGCCAGCACCAGGGACACACCTTTCTCCTACAATGAGCAGTTCTTC.

This clone occurred a few times. This sequence joins TRBV2 and TRBJ2-1, with 13 bases matching TRBD2. Germline V CDR1 and CDR2: SNHLY, FYNNEI. CDR3 length: 20 amino acids. J was trimmed by 4 bases and V by 6 bases; bases with no gene match: 18. The chain's CDR3 is CASRSPAGVGTSGTYNEQFF. CDR3 in DNA: TGTGCCAGCAGGTCCCCGGCAGGGGTAGGGACTAGCGGGACGTACAATGAGCAGTTCTTC.

This clone was seen a few times. This rearrangement joins TRBV7-8 to TRBJ2-1; tentatively, D is TRBD2 (6 bases). CDR1 SGHVS and CDR2 FQNEAQ come from the germline V gene. The ends were cut back, 0 bases at V and 0 bases at J, with 15 bases in the middle. The CDR3 extends over 18 amino acids. Here the CDR3 DNA reads TGTGCCAGCAGCTTAGCGCCTTATAGCGGACGCTCCTACAATGAGCAGTTCTTC. The encoded protein is CASSLAPYSGRSYNEQFF.

The chain is built from TRBV18 and TRBJ1-5; the D gene is possibly TRBD1 (5 bases). Germline V lookup: CDR1 KGHSH, CDR2 LQKENI. Trimming stripped 1 base from V and 5 bases from J, with 12 bases between. The CDR3 has 15 amino acids. CDR3 amino acids: CASSPLRGAYQPQHF. The DNA of the CDR3 is TGTGCCAGCTCACCACTTAGAGGGGCATATCAGCCCCAGCATTTT.